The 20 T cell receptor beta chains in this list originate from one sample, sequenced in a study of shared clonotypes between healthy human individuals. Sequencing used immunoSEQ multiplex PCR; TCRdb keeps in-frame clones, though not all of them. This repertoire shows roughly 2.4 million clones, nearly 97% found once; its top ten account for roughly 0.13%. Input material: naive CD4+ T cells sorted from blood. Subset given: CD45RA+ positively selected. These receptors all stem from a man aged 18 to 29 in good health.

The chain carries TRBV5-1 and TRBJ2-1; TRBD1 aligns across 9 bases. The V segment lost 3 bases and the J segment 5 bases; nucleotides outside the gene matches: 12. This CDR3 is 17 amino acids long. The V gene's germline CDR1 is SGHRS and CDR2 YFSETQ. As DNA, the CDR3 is TGCGCCAGCAGCTCTCTCGTCCCGGGACAGGGAGACAATGAGCAGTTCTTC. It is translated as CASSSLVPGQGDNEQFF.

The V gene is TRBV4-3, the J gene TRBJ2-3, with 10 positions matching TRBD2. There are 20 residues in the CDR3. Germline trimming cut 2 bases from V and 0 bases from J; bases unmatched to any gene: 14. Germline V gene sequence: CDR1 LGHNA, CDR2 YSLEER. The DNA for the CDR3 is TGCGCCAGCAGCCAACACGGGGCTAGCGGGAGAATTTGGAGCACAGATACGCAGTATTTT. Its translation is CASSQHGASGRIWSTDTQYF.

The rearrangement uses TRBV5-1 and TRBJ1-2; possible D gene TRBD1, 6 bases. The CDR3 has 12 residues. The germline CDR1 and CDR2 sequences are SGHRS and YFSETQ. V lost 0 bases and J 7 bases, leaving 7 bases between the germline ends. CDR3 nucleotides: TGCGCCAGCAGCTTGGAACAGGGTGGCTACACCTTC. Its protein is CASSLEQGGYTF.

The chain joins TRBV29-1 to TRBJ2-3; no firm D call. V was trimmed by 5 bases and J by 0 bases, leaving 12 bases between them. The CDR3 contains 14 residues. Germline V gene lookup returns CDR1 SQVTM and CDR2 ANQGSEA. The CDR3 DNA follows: TGCAGCGTTTTAACCTCAGGCAGCACAGATACGCAGTATTTT. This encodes CSVLTSGSTDTQYF.

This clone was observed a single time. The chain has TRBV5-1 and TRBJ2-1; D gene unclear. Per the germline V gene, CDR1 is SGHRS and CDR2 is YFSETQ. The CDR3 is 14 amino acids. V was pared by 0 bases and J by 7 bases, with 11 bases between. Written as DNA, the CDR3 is TGCGCCAGCAGCTTGGTCCCCGTCGGGAATGAGCAGTTCTTC. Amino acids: CASSLVPVGNEQFF.

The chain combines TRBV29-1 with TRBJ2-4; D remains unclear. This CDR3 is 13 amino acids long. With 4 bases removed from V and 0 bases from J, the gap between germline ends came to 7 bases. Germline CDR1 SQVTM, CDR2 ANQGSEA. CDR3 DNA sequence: TGCAGCGTTGTAAATTTAGCCAAAAACATTCAGTACTTC. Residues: CSVVNLAKNIQYF.

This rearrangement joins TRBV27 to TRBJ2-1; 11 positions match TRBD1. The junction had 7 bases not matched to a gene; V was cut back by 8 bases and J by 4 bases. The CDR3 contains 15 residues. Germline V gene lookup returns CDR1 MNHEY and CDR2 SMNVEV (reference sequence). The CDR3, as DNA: TGTGCCAGCTACCCCGGGACAGGGGGGTACAATGAGCAGTTCTTC. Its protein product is CASYPGTGGYNEQFF.

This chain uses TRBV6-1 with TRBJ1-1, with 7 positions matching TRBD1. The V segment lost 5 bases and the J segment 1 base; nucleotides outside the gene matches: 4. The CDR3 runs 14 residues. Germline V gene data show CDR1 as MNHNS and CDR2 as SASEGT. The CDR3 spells CASSKQGTNTEAFF. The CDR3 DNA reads TGTGCCAGCAGTAAACAGGGGACGAACACTGAAGCTTTCTTT.

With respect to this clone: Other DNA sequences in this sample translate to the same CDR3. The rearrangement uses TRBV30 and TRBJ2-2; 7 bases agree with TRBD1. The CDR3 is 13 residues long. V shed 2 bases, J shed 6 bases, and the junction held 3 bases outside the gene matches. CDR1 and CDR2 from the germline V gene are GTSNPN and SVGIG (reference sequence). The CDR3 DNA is TGTGCCTGGAGTCGACAGGGTCCCGGGGAGCTGTTTTTT. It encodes CAWSRQGPGELFF.

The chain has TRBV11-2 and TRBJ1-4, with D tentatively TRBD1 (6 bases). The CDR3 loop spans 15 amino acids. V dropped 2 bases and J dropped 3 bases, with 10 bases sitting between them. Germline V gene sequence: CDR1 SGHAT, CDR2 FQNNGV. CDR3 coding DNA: TGTGCCAGCAGCTTAACAGGGTGGTCTAATGAAAAACTGTTTTTT. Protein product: CASSLTGWSNEKLFF. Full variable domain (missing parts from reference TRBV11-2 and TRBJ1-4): EAGVAQSPRYKIIEKRQSVAFWCNPISGHATLYWYQQILGQGPKLLIQFQNNGVVDDSQLPKDRFSAERLKGVDSTLKIQPAKLEDSAVYLCASSLTGWSNEKLFFGSGTQLSVL.

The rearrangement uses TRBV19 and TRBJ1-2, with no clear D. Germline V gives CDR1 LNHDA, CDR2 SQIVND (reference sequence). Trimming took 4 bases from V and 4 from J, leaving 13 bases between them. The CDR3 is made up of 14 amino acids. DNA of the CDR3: TGTGCCAGTAGTACGGGTTTAGGGTCCTATGGCTACACCTTC. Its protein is CASSTGLGSYGYTF. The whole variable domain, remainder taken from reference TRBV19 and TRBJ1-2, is DGGITQSPKYLFRKEGQNVTLSCEQNLNHDAMYWYRQDPGQGLRLIYYSQIVNDFQKGDIAEGYSVSREKKESFPLTVTSAQKNPTAFYLCASSTGLGSYGYTFGSGTRLTVV.

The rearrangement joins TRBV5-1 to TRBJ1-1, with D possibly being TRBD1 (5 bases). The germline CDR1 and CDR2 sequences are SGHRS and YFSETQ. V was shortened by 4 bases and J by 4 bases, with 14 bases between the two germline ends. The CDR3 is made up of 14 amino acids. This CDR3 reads CASSQRPGGTEAFF. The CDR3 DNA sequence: TGCGCCAGCAGCCAGAGACCCGGGGGCACTGAAGCTTTCTTT.

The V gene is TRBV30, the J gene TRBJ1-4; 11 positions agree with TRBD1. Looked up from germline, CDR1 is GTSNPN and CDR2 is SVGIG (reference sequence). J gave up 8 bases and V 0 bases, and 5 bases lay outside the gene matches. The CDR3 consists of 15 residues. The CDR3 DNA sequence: TGTGCCTGGAGTGTGGGACAGGGGGGAGAGGAAAAACTGTTTTTT. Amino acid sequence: CAWSVGQGGEEKLFF.

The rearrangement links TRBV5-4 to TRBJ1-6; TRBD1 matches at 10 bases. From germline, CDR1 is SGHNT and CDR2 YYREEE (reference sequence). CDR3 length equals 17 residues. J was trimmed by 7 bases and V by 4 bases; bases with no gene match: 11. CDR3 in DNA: TGTGCCAGCAGCCGGGGACAGGGGATAGGTTTGAATTCACCCCTCCACTTT. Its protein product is CASSRGQGIGLNSPLHF.

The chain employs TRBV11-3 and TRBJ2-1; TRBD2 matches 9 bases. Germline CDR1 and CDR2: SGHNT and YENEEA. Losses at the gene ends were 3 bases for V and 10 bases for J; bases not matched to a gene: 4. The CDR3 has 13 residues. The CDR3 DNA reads TGTGCCAGCAGCTTCGCCACTAGCGGGGAGCAGTTCTTC. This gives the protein CASSFATSGEQFF.

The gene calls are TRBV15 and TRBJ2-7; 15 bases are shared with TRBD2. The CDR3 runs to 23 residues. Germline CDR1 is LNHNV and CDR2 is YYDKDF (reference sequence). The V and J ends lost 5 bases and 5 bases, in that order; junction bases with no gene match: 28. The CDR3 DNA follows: TGTGCCACCAGCCCGGTCCGACAGGGTCGTTCCTCCGGACTAGCGGGAGGGACCCACGAGCAGTACTTC. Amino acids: CATSPVRQGRSSGLAGGTHEQYF. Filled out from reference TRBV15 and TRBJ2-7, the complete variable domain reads DAMVIQNPRYQVTQFGKPVTLSCSQTLNHNVMYWYQQKSSQAPKLLFHYYDKDFNNEADTPDNFQSRRPNTSFCFLDIRSPGLGDTAMYLCATSPVRQGRSSGLAGGTHEQYFGPGTRLTVT.

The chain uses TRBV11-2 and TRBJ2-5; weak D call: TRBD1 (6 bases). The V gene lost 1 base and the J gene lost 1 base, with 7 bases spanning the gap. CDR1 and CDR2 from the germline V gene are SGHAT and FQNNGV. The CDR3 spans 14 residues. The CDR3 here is CASSLARGQETQYF. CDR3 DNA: TGTGCCAGCAGCTTAGCCAGGGGCCAAGAGACCCAGTACTTC.

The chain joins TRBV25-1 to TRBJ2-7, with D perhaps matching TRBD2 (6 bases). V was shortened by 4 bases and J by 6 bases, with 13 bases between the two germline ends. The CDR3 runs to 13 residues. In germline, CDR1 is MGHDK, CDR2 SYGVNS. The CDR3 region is CASSVGGASEQYF. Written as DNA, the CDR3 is TGTGCCAGCAGTGTCGGGGGAGCAAGCGAGCAGTACTTC.

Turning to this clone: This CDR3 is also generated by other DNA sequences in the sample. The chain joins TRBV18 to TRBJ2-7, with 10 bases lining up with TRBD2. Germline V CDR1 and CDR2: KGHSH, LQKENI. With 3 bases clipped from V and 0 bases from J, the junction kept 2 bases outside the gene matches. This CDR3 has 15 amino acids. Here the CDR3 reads CASSPPSGSSYEQYF. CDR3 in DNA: TGTGCCAGCTCACCGCCTAGCGGGAGCTCCTACGAGCAGTACTTC.

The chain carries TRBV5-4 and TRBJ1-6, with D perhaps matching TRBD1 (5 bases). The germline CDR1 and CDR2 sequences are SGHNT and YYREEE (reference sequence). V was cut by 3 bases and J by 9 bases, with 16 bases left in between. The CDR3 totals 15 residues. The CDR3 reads CASSSAGTNPSPLHF. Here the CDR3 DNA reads TGTGCCAGCAGCTCCGCCGGGACTAACCCTTCACCCCTCCACTTT.